A selection of T cell receptor beta chains follows, all from one sample in a study of blood T cell repertoires in COVID-19. Using immunoSEQ multiplex PCR, the repertoire was profiled, and TCRdb retains in-frame clones only, with some absent. This table has over 250,000 clones, 85% to 90% appearing once. Sequenced material: PBMCs or T cells enriched from blood (not recorded which). The receptors were gathered from an older woman in a cohort exposed to, infected with or recovered from COVID-19 (not recorded which). CDR3s include the opening cysteine and the closing phenylalanine or tryptophan. Each record gives: clone size, V gene, J gene, D gene, CDR3 DNA, CDR3 protein. D genes are given only for firm matches. Clone size appears in some rows only: once, few, many, or a class for an expanded clone.

size: NA; V: TRBV18; J: TRBJ1-2; D: NA; DNA: TGTGCCAGCTCACATCGACAGGAGCTTAACTATGGCTACACCTTC; CDR3: CASSHRQELNYGYTF
size: NA; V: TRBV9; J: TRBJ2-5; D: TRBD2; DNA: TGTGCCAGCAGCCCGGGGGAGGGTTACCAAGAGACCCAGTACTTC; CDR3: CASSPGEGYQETQYF
size: NA; V: TRBV10-3; J: TRBJ2-4; D: TRBD2; DNA: TGTGCCATCAGTGGTTCCCCGGGACTAGCGGGAGGCCTAGCCAAAAACATTCAGTACTTC; CDR3: CAISGSPGLAGGLAKNIQYF
size: NA; V: TRBV30; J: TRBJ1-2; D: NA; DNA: TGTGCCTGGAGTCATACAGGAAAATATGGCTACACCTTC; CDR3: CAWSHTGKYGYTF
size: NA; V: TRBV7-3; J: TRBJ2-1; D: TRBD1; DNA: TGTGCCAGCAGCTTAATCCCAGGGGGCAATGAGCAGTTCTTC; CDR3: CASSLIPGGNEQFF
size: NA; V: TRBV12-3/TRBV12-4; J: TRBJ2-1; D: TRBD2; DNA: TGTGCCAGCAGTTTAGGGGGACTAGCGGCGCAGTTCTTC; CDR3: CASSLGGLAAQFF
size: NA; V: TRBV24-1; J: TRBJ1-2; D: TRBD1; DNA: TGTGCCACCAGTGACTCCGACAGGGTCATAGGCTACACCTTC; CDR3: CATSDSDRVIGYTF
size: NA; V: TRBV9; J: TRBJ2-3; D: TRBD1; DNA: TGTGCCAGCAGCGCACACCGGGACAGGCAGACTAGGGGCACAGATACGCAGTATTTT; CDR3: CASSAHRDRQTRGTDTQYF
size: NA; V: TRBV7-9; J: TRBJ2-7; D: NA; DNA: TGTGCCAGCAGCTCCATTCTAACCTACGAGCAGTACTTC; CDR3: CASSSILTYEQYF
size: NA; V: TRBV7-2; J: TRBJ2-1; D: TRBD2; DNA: TGTGCCAGCAGCTTAAGACTAGCGGGAGGGCGAAATGAGCAGTTCTTC; CDR3: CASSLRLAGGRNEQFF
size: NA; V: TRBV28; J: TRBJ1-2; D: NA; DNA: TGTGCCAGCAGTTTGAGGGGGGGCGGTTGGGGCTACACCTTC; CDR3: CASSLRGGGWGYTF
size: NA; V: TRBV27; J: TRBJ2-1; D: TRBD2; DNA: TGTGCCAGCAGTTGGATCCGGGACTATTACAATGAGCAGTTCTTC; CDR3: CASSWIRDYYNEQFF
size: NA; V: TRBV18; J: TRBJ1-5; D: TRBD1; DNA: TGTGCCAGCTCACCACGGCAGGGGGCGAGGGATCAGCCCCAGCATTTT; CDR3: CASSPRQGARDQPQHF
size: NA; V: TRBV19; J: TRBJ1-6; D: NA; DNA: TGTGCCAGTAGTGGGAGGGTTTGGGATTCACCCCTCCACTTT; CDR3: CASSGRVWDSPLHF
size: NA; V: TRBV9; J: TRBJ1-5; D: NA; DNA: TGTGCCAGCAGCCCGCCTGGGGGGCAGCCCCAGCATTTT; CDR3: CASSPPGGQPQHF
size: NA; V: TRBV14; J: TRBJ2-7; D: NA; DNA: TGTGCCAGCAGCCAAGAATGGGCAAGACGTCTCGAGCAGTACTTC; CDR3: CASSQEWARRLEQYF
size: NA; V: TRBV28; J: TRBJ2-7; D: TRBD1; DNA: TGTGCCAGCAGCGCCCAGGGGGCCAACTACGAGCAGTACTTC; CDR3: CASSAQGANYEQYF
size: many; V: TRBV10-1; J: TRBJ1-2; D: NA; DNA: TGCGCCAGCAGTGAGTCGAGCCTCTATGGCTACACCTTC; CDR3: CASSESSLYGYTF
size: once; V: TRBV27; J: TRBJ2-2; D: TRBD1; DNA: TGTGCCAGCAGTTTAAGGGACAGGGGGCACGGCGGGGAGCTGTTTTTT; CDR3: CASSLRDRGHGGELFF
size: NA; V: TRBV5-4; J: TRBJ2-2; D: TRBD2; DNA: TGTGCCAGCAGCTTGGCCTCTAGCGGGACCGGGGAGCTGTTTTTT; CDR3: CASSLASSGTGELFF
size: many; V: TRBV20-1; J: TRBJ1-2; D: NA; DNA: TGCAGTGCTCCCGCTAACTATGGCTACACCTTC; CDR3: CSAPANYGYTF
size: NA; V: TRBV11-2; J: TRBJ2-1; D: TRBD2; DNA: TGTGCCAGCAGCTACCCTAGCGGCGGCTCCTACAATGAGCAGTTCTTC; CDR3: CASSYPSGGSYNEQFF
size: once; V: TRBV28; J: TRBJ2-1; D: NA; DNA: TGTGCCAGCTCCGAGGTCGCCAGGGGGGCCAATGAGCAGTTCTTC; CDR3: CASSEVARGANEQFF
size: NA; V: TRBV11-2; J: TRBJ2-7; D: TRBD2; DNA: TGTGCCAGCAGCTTATTTTCTAGCGGGAGGACAAACTACGAGCAGTACTTC; CDR3: CASSLFSSGRTNYEQYF
size: NA; V: TRBV24-1; J: TRBJ2-1; D: TRBD2; DNA: TGTGCCACCGCGACTAGCGGGGCTAGCTCCTACAATGAGCAGTTCTTC; CDR3: CATATSGASSYNEQFF
size: NA; V: TRBV3-1/TRBV3-2; J: TRBJ1-6; D: NA; DNA: TGTGCCAGCAGCCAGGCGGGAGACAGGCGAGGGTCACCCCTCCACTTT; CDR3: CASSQAGDRRGSPLHF
size: NA; V: TRBV5-1; J: TRBJ2-1; D: TRBD2; DNA: TGCGCCAGCAGCATCCGGACTAGCGGGAGGGCCGAGGTTGAGCAGTTCTTC; CDR3: CASSIRTSGRAEVEQFF
size: NA; V: TRBV5-5; J: TRBJ2-7; D: NA; DNA: TGTGCCAGCAGCTCCAACTCAGGGCCCTTTGACTACGAGCAGTACTTC; CDR3: CASSSNSGPFDYEQYF
size: NA; V: TRBV4-3; J: TRBJ2-1; D: TRBD2; DNA: TGCGCCAGCAGCCAAGAGGCGAATAGCGGGAACGATGAGCAGTTCTTC; CDR3: CASSQEANSGNDEQFF